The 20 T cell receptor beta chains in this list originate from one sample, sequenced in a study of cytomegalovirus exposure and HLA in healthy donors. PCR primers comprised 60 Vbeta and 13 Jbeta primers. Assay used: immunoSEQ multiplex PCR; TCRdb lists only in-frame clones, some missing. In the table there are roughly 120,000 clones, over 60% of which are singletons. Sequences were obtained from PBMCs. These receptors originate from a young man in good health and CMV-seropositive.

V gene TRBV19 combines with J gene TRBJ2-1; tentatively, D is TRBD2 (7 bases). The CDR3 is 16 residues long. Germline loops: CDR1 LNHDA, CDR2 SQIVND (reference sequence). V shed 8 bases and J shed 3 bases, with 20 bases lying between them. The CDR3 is CASQGEAGALYNEQFF. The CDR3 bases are TGTGCCAGTCAAGGGGAGGCGGGGGCCCTCTACAATGAGCAGTTCTTC.

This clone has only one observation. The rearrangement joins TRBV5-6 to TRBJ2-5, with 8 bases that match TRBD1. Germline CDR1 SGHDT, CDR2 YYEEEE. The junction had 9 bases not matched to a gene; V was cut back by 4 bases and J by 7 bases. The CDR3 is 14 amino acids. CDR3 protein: CASSMDRESWTQYF. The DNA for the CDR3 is TGTGCCAGCAGCATGGACAGGGAGTCTTGGACCCAGTACTTC. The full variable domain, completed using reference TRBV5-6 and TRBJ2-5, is DAGVTQSPTHLIKTRGQQVTLRCSPKSGHDTVSWYQQALGQGPQFIFQYYEEEERQRGNFPDRFSGHQFPNYSSELNVNALLLGDSALYLCASSMDRESWTQYFGPGTRLLVL.

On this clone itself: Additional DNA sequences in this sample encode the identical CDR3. The CDR3 nucleotides are TGCGCCAGCAGCCTTGGACAGGGGAGTCCTGAAGCTTTCTTT. This translates into CASSLGQGSPEAFF. The chain has TRBV4-1 and TRBJ1-1, with 9 positions matching TRBD1. The CDR3 has 14 amino acids. Germline CDR1 MGHRA, CDR2 YSYEKL. Trimming cost V 4 bases and J 6 bases; bases outside gene matches: 6.

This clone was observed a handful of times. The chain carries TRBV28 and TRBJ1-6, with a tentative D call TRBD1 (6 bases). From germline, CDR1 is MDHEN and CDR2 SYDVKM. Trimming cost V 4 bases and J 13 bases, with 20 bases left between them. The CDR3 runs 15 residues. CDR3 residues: CASSSRQALDKPLHF. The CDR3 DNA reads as TGTGCCAGCAGTTCTAGACAGGCGCTAGATAAGCCCCTCCACTTT.

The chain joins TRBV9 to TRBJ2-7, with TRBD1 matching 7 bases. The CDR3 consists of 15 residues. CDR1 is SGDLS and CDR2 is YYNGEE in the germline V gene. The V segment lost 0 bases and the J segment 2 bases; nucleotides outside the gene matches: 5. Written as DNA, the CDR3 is TGTGCCAGCAGCGTAGCAGAGGGGGCAGCCTACGAGCAGTACTTC. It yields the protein CASSVAEGAAYEQYF. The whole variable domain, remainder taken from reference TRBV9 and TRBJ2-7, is DSGVTQTPKHLITATGQRVTLRCSPRSGDLSVYWYQQSLDQGLQFLIQYYNGEERAKGNILERFSAQQFPDLHSELNLSSLELGDSALYFCASSVAEGAAYEQYFGPGTRLTVT.

For the CDR3, the DNA is TGTGCCAGCAGTTTCAGGGCGGGAGGAAACACCATATATTTT. This codes for CASSFRAGGNTIYF. The V and J genes are TRBV28 and TRBJ1-3, with D possibly TRBD1 on 5 matching bases. Germline values: CDR1 MDHEN, CDR2 SYDVKM. Trimming pared 3 bases from V and 4 bases from J, leaving 10 bases between. CDR3 length equals 14 residues.

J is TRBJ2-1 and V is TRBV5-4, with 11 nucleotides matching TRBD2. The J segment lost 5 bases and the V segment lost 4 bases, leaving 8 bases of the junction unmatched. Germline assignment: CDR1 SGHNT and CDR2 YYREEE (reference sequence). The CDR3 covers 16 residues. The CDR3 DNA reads TGTGCCAGCAGCCCCGGGACTAGCGGCGTGGACAATGAGCAGTTCTTC. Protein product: CASSPGTSGVDNEQFF.

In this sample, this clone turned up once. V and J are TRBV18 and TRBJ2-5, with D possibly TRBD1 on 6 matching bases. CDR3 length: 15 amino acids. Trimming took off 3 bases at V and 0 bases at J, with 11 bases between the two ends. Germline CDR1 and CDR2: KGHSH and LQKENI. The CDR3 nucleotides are TGTGCCAGCTCACCTGGACAGTCGTACCAAGAGACCCAGTACTTC. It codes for CASSPGQSYQETQYF.

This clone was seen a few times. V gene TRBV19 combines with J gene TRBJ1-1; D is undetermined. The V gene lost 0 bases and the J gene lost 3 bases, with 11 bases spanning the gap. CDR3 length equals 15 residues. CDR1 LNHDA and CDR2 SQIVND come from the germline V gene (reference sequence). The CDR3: CASSIDGFRDTEAFF. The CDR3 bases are TGTGCCAGTAGTATAGACGGGTTCCGGGACACTGAAGCTTTCTTT.

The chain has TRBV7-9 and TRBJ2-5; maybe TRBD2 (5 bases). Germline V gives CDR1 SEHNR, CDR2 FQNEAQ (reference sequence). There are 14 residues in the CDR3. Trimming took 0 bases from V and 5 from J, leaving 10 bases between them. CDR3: CASSLAAGVETQYF. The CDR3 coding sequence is TGTGCCAGCAGCTTAGCTGCCGGGGTGGAGACCCAGTACTTC.

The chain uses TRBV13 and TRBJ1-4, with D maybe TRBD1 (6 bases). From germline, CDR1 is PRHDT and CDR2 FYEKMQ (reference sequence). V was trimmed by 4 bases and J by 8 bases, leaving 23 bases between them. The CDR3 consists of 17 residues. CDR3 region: CASSSYFLSDSREKLFF. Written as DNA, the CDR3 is TGTGCCAGCAGCTCTTATTTCCTTTCGGACAGCCGGGAAAAACTGTTTTTT.

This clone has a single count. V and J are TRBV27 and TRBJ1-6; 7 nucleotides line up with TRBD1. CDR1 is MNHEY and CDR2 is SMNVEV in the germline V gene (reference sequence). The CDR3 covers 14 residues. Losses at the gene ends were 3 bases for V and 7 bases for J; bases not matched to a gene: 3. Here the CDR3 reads CASSFVRGNSPLHF. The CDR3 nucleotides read TGTGCCAGCAGTTTCGTCAGGGGGAATTCACCCCTCCACTTT.

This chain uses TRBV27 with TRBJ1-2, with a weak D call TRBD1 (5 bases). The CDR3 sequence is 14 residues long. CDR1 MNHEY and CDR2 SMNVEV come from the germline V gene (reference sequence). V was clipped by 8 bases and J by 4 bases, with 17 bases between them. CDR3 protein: CASRPRAGLYGYTF. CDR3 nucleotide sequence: TGTGCCAGCCGCCCTCGGGCAGGGCTCTATGGCTACACCTTC.

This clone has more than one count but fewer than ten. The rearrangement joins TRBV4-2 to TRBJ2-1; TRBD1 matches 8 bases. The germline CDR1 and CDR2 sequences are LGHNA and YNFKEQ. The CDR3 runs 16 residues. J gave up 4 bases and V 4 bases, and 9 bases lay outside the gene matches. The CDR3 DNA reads TGTGCCAGCAGCCGAGACCGGGACAGGCCGTACAATGAGCAGTTCTTC. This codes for CASSRDRDRPYNEQFF.

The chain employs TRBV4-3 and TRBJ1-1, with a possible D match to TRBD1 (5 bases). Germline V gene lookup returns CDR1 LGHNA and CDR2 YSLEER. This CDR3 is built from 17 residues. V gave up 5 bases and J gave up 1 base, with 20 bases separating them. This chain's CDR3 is CASSFSTKGWENTEAFF. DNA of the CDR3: TGCGCCAGCAGCTTTTCTACAAAGGGGTGGGAGAACACTGAAGCTTTCTTT.

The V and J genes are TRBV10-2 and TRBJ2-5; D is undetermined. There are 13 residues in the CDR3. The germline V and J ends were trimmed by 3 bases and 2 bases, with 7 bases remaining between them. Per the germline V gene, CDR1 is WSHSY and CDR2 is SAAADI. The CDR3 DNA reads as TGCGCCAGCAGTGACCGGCGGCAAGAGACCCAGTACTTC. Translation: CASSDRRQETQYF.

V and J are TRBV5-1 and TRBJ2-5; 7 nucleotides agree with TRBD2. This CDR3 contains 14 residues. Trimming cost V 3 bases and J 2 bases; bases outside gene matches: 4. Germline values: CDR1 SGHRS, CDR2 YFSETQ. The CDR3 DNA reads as TGCGCCAGCAGCTGGGATAGCGGGCAAGAGACCCAGTACTTC. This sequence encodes CASSWDSGQETQYF.

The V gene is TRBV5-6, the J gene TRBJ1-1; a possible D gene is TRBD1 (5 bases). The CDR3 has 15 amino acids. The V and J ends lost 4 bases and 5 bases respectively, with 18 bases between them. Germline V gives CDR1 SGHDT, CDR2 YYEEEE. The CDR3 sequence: CASSPGGRVGTEAFF. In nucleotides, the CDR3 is TGTGCCAGCAGCCCCGGGGGACGGGTAGGGACTGAAGCTTTCTTT.

The chain's CDR3 is CASRSRRSIGELFF. CDR3 DNA sequence: TGTGCCAGCAGGTCGCGGCGGTCGATCGGGGAGCTGTTTTTT. The chain couples TRBV6-5 to TRBJ2-2; no reliable D call. This CDR3 comprises 14 residues. Per the germline V gene, CDR1 is MNHEY and CDR2 is SVGAGI. Trimming took off 6 bases at V and 7 bases at J, with 15 bases between the two ends.

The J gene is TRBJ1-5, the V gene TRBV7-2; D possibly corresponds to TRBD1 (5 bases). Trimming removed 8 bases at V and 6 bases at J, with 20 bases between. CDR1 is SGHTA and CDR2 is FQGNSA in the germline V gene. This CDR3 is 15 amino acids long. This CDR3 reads CASGMVSGGAQPQHF. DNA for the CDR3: TGTGCCAGCGGCATGGTCTCCGGGGGAGCTCAGCCCCAGCATTTT. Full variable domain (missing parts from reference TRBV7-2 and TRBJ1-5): GAGVSQSPSNKVTEKGKDVELRCDPISGHTALYWYRQSLGQGLEFLIYFQGNSAPDKSGLPSDRFSAERTGGSVSTLTIQRTQQEDSAVYLCASGMVSGGAQPQHFGDGTRLSIL.